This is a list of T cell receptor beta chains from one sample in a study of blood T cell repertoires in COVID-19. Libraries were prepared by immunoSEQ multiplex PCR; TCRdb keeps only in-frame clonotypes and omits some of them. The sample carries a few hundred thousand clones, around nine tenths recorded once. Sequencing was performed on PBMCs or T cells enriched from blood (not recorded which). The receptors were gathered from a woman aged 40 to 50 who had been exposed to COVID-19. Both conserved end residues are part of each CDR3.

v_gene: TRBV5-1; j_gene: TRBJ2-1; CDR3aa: CASSPLAGGRYNEQFF
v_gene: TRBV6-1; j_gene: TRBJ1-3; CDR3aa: CASSEGEGGGGNTIYF
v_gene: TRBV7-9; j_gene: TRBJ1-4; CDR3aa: CASSDPTAQKLFF
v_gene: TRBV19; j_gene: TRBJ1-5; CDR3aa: CASSPGQGQPQHF
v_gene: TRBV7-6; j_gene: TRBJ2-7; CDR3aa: CASSYNAGDIYEQYF
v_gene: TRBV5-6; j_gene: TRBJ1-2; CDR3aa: CASSRGTGSGGYGYTF
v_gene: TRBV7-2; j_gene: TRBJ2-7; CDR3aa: CASSLGQDEQYF
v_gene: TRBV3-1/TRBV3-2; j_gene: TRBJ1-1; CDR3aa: CASSLGSGEAFF
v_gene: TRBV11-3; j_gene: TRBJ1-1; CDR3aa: CASSSRGNTEAFF
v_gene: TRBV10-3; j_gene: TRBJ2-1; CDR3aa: CAISDLGGLRNEQFF
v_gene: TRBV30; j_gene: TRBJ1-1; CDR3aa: CAWSREGGTEAFF
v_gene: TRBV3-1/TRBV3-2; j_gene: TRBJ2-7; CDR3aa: CASSHGTASYEQYF
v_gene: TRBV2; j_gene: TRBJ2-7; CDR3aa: CASSLSSYEQYF
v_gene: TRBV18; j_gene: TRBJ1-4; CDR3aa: CASSPKAGQGNEKLFF
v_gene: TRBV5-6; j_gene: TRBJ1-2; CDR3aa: CASSWGTGSFSGYTF
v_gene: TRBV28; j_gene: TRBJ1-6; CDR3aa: CASTRSYNSPLHF
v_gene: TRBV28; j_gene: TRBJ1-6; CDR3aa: CASRQTTSSPLHF
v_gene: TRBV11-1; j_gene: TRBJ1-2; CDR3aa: CASSWTGTGHGYTF
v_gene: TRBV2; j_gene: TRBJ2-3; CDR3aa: CAISGEAGGLYTQYF
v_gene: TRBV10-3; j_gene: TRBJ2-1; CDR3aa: CAISGEASGSHEQFF
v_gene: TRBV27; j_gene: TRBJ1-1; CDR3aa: CASSPIGLTDTEAFF
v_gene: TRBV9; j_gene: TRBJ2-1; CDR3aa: CASSVAGISNEQFF
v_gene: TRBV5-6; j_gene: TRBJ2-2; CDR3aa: CASSFNRNTGELFF
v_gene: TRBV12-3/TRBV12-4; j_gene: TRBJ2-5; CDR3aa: CASSSRETQYF
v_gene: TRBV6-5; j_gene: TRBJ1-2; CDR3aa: CASLRQGNSYGYTF
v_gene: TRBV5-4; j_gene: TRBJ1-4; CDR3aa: CASSSQGAGEKLFF
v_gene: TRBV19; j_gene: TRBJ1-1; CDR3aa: CASSIDQGQGNSMNTEAFF
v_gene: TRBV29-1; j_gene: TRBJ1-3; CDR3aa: CSVYDSGNTIYF
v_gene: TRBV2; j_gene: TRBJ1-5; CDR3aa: CASSRDYSNQPQHF
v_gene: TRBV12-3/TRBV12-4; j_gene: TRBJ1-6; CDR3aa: CASSRQKPSPLHF
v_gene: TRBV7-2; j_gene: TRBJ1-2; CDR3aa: CASSLGHGGLNYGYTF
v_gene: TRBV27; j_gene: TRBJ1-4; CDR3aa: CASRRTGGVLGPNEKLFF
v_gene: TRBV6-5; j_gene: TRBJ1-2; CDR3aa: CASSPQGGDYGYTF
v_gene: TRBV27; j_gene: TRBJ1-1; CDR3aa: CASSPYRDRDTEAFF
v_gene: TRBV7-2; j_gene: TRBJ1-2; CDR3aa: CASSPGRGNYGYTF
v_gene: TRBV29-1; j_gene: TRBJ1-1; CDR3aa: CSVDRADRWGEAFF
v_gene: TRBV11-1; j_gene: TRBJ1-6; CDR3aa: CASSSPGSSPLHF
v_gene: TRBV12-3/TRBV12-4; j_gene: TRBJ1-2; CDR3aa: CASRATANYGYTF
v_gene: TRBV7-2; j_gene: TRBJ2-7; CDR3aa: CASSFQRRGEQYF
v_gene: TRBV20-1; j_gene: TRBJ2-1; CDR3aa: CSASPGTSGRYEQFF
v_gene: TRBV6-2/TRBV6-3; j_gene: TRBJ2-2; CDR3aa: CASSYSTGLVNTGELFF
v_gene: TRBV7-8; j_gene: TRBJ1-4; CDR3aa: CASSGTAAGEKLFF